The present T cell receptor beta chain was sequenced within a study of kidney transplant recipient with SARS-CoV-2 infection (TCRdb year 2021). The meaning of the sample's time point label: pre-pandemic baseline sample and day 111 after first positive SARS-CoV-2 test. This clonotype showed up many times. Its binding antigen is unknown. Per-base quality was not reported, and no clone a single base away is much larger than it. Sequencing was performed on an Illumina MiSeq. Profiling of the peripheral T cell repertoire was carried out for human TCRbeta genes. Under the source paper's analysis protocol: Beta-binomial modelling was applied to test for differential clonotype abundance so that variability over time was accounted for. Expanded clonotypes were screened against the ImmuneCODE reference database of SARS-CoV-2-associated TCRs and mapped to viral genome regions. Additional repertoire analyses examined TRBV gene usage, CDR3 length, CDR3 amino acid overlap between time points, distributions of clonotype abundance, and Jaccard similarity. The public sequencing data were trimmed at Q25 with fastp and processed into clonotypes with MiXCR by TCRdb, which kept only in-frame beta chains. CDR3 protein duplicates are merged, each entry listing the most common genes and DNA. TCRdb's processing, not the authors' own work, is the source of the V and J calls. The sample table lists some 220,000 distinct CDR3 sequences, around 30% of them with a count of one. The top ten clones comprise roughly 7% of the sample.

The CDR3 contains 12 residues, cysteine and phenylalanine counted. CDR3 DNA is the only sequence kept; it has 36 bases, read in frame from the first base. CDR1 and CDR2, looked up from the germline V gene, are MDHEN and SYDVKM. At the junction V is shortened by 8 bases and J by 4 bases, with 11 bases in between. The V gene is TRBV28 and the J gene is TRBJ2-5, with a tentative D call of TRBD1 or TRBD2, each matching 7 bases. The sample was a blood sample, taken at baseline and between days 110 and 120 from a kidney transplant recipient. The receptor was derived from a young adult male patient who had COVID-19 and was a kidney transplant recipient. Following a transplant, a fraction of the T cells may be traceable to the graft donor. The DNA sequence is TGTGCCAGCGACAGGGAGGGAGAGACCCAGTACTTC. Its protein is CASDREGETQYF.